This T cell receptor beta chain originates from a study of T cells after yellow fever vaccination. Study-level background: SMART-Seq v4 Ultra Low Input handled preparation of low-cell-number fractions. General study results and limits: Almost all vaccine-responding clonotypes could not be detected on day 0 in sorted memory subsets. A weaker but faster secondary response was observed, peaking on day 5 versus 15.

Trimming took 4 bases from V and 2 from J; bases not matched to a gene: 4. CDR3 length: 13 amino acids. CDR1 is DFQATT and CDR2 is SNEGSKA in the germline V gene (reference sequence). MiXCR, applied by TCRdb to the 5' RACE reads, yields one record per CDR3 protein. The sample carries 50,000 to 60,000 distinct CDR3 sequences, approximately 5.5% recorded once. The J gene is TRBJ2-7, the V gene TRBV20-1; TRBD1 aligns across 8 bases. This receptor was identified in a man in his late teens or twenties who received the YFV17D yellow fever vaccine. The input for sequencing was PBMCs, either bulk or a sorted T-cell subset (CD4+, CD8+, memory, or dextramer-sorted; not recorded which), taken on the day of the yellow fever booster vaccination. The chain's CDR3 is CSATRTGTYEQYF. The CDR3 nucleotides read TGCAGTGCTACCCGGACAGGGACCTACGAGCAGTACTTC.